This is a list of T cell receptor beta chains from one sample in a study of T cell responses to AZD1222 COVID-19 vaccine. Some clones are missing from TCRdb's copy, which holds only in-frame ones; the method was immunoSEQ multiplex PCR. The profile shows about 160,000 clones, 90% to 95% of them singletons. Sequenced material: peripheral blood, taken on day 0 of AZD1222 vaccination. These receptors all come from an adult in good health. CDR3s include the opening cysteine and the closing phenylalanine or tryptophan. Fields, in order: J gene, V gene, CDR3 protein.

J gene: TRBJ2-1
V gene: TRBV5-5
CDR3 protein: CASNHRGLGYNEQFF

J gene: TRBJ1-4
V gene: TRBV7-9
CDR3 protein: CASSLPGNEKLFF

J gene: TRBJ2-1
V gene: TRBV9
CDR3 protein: CASSVDGGSNNEQFF

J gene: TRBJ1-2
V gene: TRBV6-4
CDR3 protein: CASSLDRNYGYTF

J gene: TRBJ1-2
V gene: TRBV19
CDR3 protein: CASSIWTAPSPNYGYTF

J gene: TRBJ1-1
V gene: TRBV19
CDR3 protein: CASSNPGTRIEAFF

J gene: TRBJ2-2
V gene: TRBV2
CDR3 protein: CASRLRVTGELFF

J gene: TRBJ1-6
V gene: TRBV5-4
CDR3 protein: CASSLDAGNSPLHF

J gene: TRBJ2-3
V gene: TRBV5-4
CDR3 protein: CASSLSPRVDPDTQYF

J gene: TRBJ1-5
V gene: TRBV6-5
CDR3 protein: CASRRGQGAQQPQHF

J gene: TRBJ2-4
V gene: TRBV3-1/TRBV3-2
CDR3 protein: CASRNTGTGTSLAKNIQYF

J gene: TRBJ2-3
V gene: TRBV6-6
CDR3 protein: CASNLSGGGDTQYF

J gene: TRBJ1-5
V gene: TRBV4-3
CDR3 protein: CASSQLLGMAPQHF